This T cell receptor (beta chain) was identified during a study of cytomegalovirus exposure and HLA in healthy donors. Study findings and constraints: It was reported that TCR beta sequences correctly inferred the HLA-A and HLA-B alleles for most subjects. The classifier reportedly diagnosed cytomegalovirus status with high specificity and sensitivity. In a later analysis, TCR beta V- and J-gene trimming showed a link to a missense DCLRE1C variant. Most of the TCR beta V segments (in an earlier analysis) were productive either about 87% or about 30% of the time.

On this clone itself: Antigen: not known.

Looked up from germline, CDR1 is LGHNT and CDR2 is FRNRAP. The CDR3 has 14 amino acids. Losses at the gene ends were 7 bases for V and 5 bases for J; bases not matched to a gene: 10. PCR involved 60 Vbeta and 13 Jbeta primers. Data came from immunoSEQ multiplex PCR; TCRdb stores just in-frame clones and leaves some out. The table has about 200,000 clones, around three quarters seen once. Sequenced sample: PBMCs. The rearrangement links TRBV12-5 to TRBJ1-1; 7 bases fit TRBD1. This TCR derives from a young woman in good health and CMV-seronegative. The CDR3 reads CASATRQGRTEAFF. CDR3 sequence (DNA): TGTGCTAGTGCGACTCGACAGGGAAGAACTGAAGCTTTCTTT.